Presented here are 8 T cell receptor beta chains from one specimen sequenced in a study of blood T cells in healthy people across ages. A second PCR of roughly 7 to 11 cycles used a sample-barcoded 5' primer and a J-beta primer mix. TCRdb independently ran MiXCR on the 5' RACE reads; one entry per CDR3 protein. The repertoire includes around 580,000 distinct CDR3 sequences, under 55% of them detected once, and 20% to 25% sits in the top ten. Sequencing was carried out using blood. All receptors come from a man at least 80 years old in good health.

This clonotype appeared many times. This chain links TRBV6-6 with TRBJ2-5; no clear D gene. The length of the CDR3 is 14 residues. The germline CDR1 and CDR2 sequences are MNHNY and SVGAGI (reference sequence). Trimming pared 6 bases from V and 4 bases from J, leaving 15 bases between. This CDR3 is CASRRPTLGETQYF. The CDR3 DNA reads as TGTGCCAGCAGACGACCGACCCTGGGAGAGACCCAGTACTTC.

This clonotype was seen a single time. The chain combines TRBV18 with TRBJ2-7; tentative D call: TRBD2 (5 bases). Germline loops: CDR1 KGHSH, CDR2 LQKENI. The CDR3 contains 14 residues. V lost 5 bases and J lost 7, with 18 bases in between. CDR3 bases: TGTGCCAGCTCAGATATTAGCGTTGGGGATGAGCAGTACTTC. Translated, it gives CASSDISVGDEQYF.

The rearrangement uses TRBV6-2 or TRBV6-3 and TRBJ2-5, with TRBD2 matching 7 bases. Germline V gene lookup returns CDR1 MNHEY and CDR2 SVGEGT. With 0 bases clipped from V and 4 bases from J, the junction kept 8 bases outside the gene matches. There are 16 residues in the CDR3. CDR3 region: CASSYSTGGAGETQYF. CDR3 nucleotide sequence: TGTGCCAGCAGTTACTCAACGGGAGGAGCGGGAGAGACCCAGTACTTC.

V gene TRBV5-1 combines with J gene TRBJ2-3; a possible D gene is TRBD1 (6 bases). Germline assignment: CDR1 SGHRS and CDR2 YFSETQ. The CDR3 has 13 amino acids. Trimming shortened V by 6 bases and J by 5 bases, and 13 bases separated the two germline ends. The DNA for the CDR3 is TGCGCCAGCAATGACAGGAAGGGAGATACGCAGTATTTT. Protein: CASNDRKGDTQYF.

This clonotype was recorded a few times. The rearrangement joins TRBV7-9 to TRBJ2-4; 7 nucleotides match TRBD1. With 5 bases clipped from V and 1 base from J, the junction kept 14 bases outside the gene matches. The CDR3 length is 18 residues. The V gene's germline CDR1 is SEHNR and CDR2 FQNEAQ (reference sequence). The CDR3 reads CASSRESDRVFAKNIQYF. The CDR3 DNA reads TGTGCCAGCAGCCGAGAATCTGACAGGGTATTTGCCAAAAACATTCAGTACTTC.

This clonotype came up once. A read error may be the cause here, since a much bigger clone is one base away. This sequence joins TRBV6-6 and TRBJ2-5, with D perhaps matching TRBD2 (7 bases). The CDR3 is made up of 16 amino acids. Germline CDR1 and CDR2: MNHNY and SVGAGI (reference sequence). CDR3 protein: CASSYSGGAFSYEQCF. DNA for the CDR3: TGTGCCAGCAGTTACTCGGGGGGGGCATTTAGCTACGAGCAGTGCTTC.

The V gene is TRBV7-8, the J gene TRBJ2-1, with TRBD2 as a possible D gene (7 bases). The germline V gene has CDR1 SGHVS and CDR2 FQNEAQ. The CDR3 sequence is 15 residues long. The V and J ends lost 0 bases and 7 bases respectively, with 13 bases between them. Written as DNA, the CDR3 is TGTGCCAGCAGCTTAGCGGGGGGGCAGGCGAATGAGCAGTTCTTC. Amino acids: CASSLAGGQANEQFF.

The chain links TRBV20-1 to TRBJ1-5, with 8 bases lining up with TRBD1. Germline CDR1 is DFQATT and CDR2 is SNEGSKA (reference sequence). Trimming cost V 4 bases and J 0 bases; bases outside gene matches: 2. There are 14 residues in the CDR3. CDR3 loop: CSAIDRGSNQPQHF. The CDR3 DNA reads as TGCAGTGCTATAGACAGGGGTAGCAATCAGCCCCAGCATTTT.